This TCR beta chain came from a study of shared clonotypes between healthy human individuals. Study at large: Ranging from 18 to 49 in age, donors were two women and a few men.

With respect to this clone: Its specificity is unknown.

The germline V gene has CDR1 SGHRS and CDR2 YFSETQ. V lost 0 bases and J lost 7; bases outside the gene matches: 3. This CDR3 region has 14 residues. Here immunoSEQ multiplex PCR was the method, and the copy in TCRdb shows in-frame clones only, minus some. The sample has fewer than 2.5 million clones; roughly 93% are singletons. Points from the study as a whole: Generation of non-shared clonotypes was less probable than generation of clonotypes shared by all four donors. Clonotype sharing among donors was thought likely to change with sequencing depth. In the sorted subsets, rarefaction showed sequencing was incomplete despite large depth.

The clonotype was recovered from a man between 18 and 35 years old in good health. Some clones in this sample may be carry-over from other donors' samples. Sequencing was performed on naive CD4+ T cells from PBMCs. This sample's subset: CD45RA+ positively selected. V and J are TRBV5-1 and TRBJ1-4, with 7 bases lining up with TRBD1. CDR3 sequence: CASSLEGAVEKLFF. CDR3 DNA: TGCGCCAGCAGCTTGGAGGGGGCGGTTGAAAAACTGTTTTTT.